This TCR beta chain was observed in a study of sequential checkpoint blockade in melanoma. Study context: First-line arms were nivolumab then ipilimumab, or the reverse, randomized 1:1. After both sequences, patients received maintenance nivolumab.

This CDR3 has 14 amino acids. Germline-derived CDR1 and CDR2 are LNHDA and SQIVND (reference sequence). Trimming took 2 bases from V and 7 from J; bases not matched to a gene: 5. Generated by immunoSEQ multiplex PCR, the TCRdb table keeps only in-frame clones and is missing some. This sample has roughly 10,000 clones; roughly 51% occur once, and the top ten carry about a sixth. Treatment meaning: randomized to nivolumab then ipilimumab (arm A) or the reverse (arm B). Sequenced here: CD8+ T cells sorted from blood (inferred from file names), sampled from a patient given nivolumab and ipilimumab in sequence. This rearrangement joins TRBV19 to TRBJ2-1; 7 bases are a match to TRBD1. The receptor was derived from a human donor with melanoma. CDR3 residues: CASSIRGLSNEQFF. The CDR3 nucleotides are TGTGCCAGTAGTATAAGGGGGCTAAGTAATGAGCAGTTCTTC.